These T cell receptor beta chains were read from a single sample in a study of blood T cell repertoires in COVID-19. Profiling relied on immunoSEQ multiplex PCR, and the TCRdb table lists in-frame clones only, not all of them. This sample carries approximately 260,000 clones, roughly 85% of them seen once, and the ten largest clones take 4.6%. Sequencing was performed on peripheral blood. The source of these receptors is a man aged 55 to 70 who had recovered from COVID-19. Each CDR3 is given with its conserved first and last residue. The order of the fields is V gene, clone size, J gene, D gene, CDR3 DNA, CDR3 protein. A D gene is named only where the DNA matches it firmly. Some rows mark clone size as missing; the rest say once, few, many or name a class of expanded clone.

>TRBV10-2|.|TRBJ2-7|.
TGCGCCAGCAGTGAGTCCGGGAGGGGGCGCGAGCAGTACTTC
CASSESGRGREQYF
>TRBV29-1|once|TRBJ1-2|.
TGCAGCGTTGATCAGGGGTTTGGCTACACCTTC
CSVDQGFGYTF
>TRBV28|.|TRBJ2-5|.
TGTGCCGGCAGCCCCGGCTGGCGGGCCACTCAAGAGACCCAGTACTTC
CAGSPGWRATQETQYF
>TRBV5-1|.|TRBJ2-3|TRBD1
TGCGCCAGCAGCTCCAGGACAGGGACAGATACGCAGTATTTT
CASSSRTGTDTQYF
>TRBV5-1|.|TRBJ1-2|TRBD1
TGCGCCAGCAGCGTGACAGGGAACTATGGCTACACCTTC
CASSVTGNYGYTF
>TRBV15|.|TRBJ2-2|TRBD2
TGTGCCACCAGCAGAGATAACAGCGGGAACACCCACGGGGAGCTGTTTTTT
CATSRDNSGNTHGELFF
>TRBV3-1/TRBV3-2|.|TRBJ2-5|.
TGTGCCAGCAGCCAACTGTACCAAGAGACCCAGTACTTC
CASSQLYQETQYF
>TRBV6-1|.|TRBJ2-1|TRBD2
TGTGCCAGCAGTGAGCTAGCGGGAGCCAGCTCCTACAATGAGCAGTTCTTC
CASSELAGASSYNEQFF
>TRBV5-1|once|TRBJ2-7|TRBD2
TGCGCCAGCAGCCGGGGACTAGCGGGGACCCTGGGGGGGCTCGAGCAGTACTTC
CASSRGLAGTLGGLEQYF
>TRBV19|many|TRBJ1-6|TRBD1
TGTGCCAGTAGTATGCGACAGGGTAATTCACCCCTCCACTTT
CASSMRQGNSPLHF
>TRBV5-8|few|TRBJ2-2|.
TGTGCCAGCAGCGGGGGGGGACAGGTCACCGGGGAGCTGTTTTTT
CASSGGGQVTGELFF
>TRBV5-6|many|TRBJ1-1|TRBD1
TGTGCCAGCAGCTTGTGGCCAGGGGGCGCGATGAACACTGAAGCTTTCTTT
CASSLWPGGAMNTEAFF
>TRBV2|.|TRBJ2-7|.
TGTGCCAGCAGCACCGACAGAGAGCAGTACTTC
CASSTDREQYF
>TRBV24-1|.|TRBJ2-3|TRBD1
TGTGCCACCAGTGATTCGCCCGGCGGACAGGGGAACACAGATACGCAGTATTTT
CATSDSPGGQGNTDTQYF
>TRBV4-1|.|TRBJ2-5|.
TGCGCCAGCAGCCAAGTTCCGACAGCCCAAGAGACCCAGTACTTC
CASSQVPTAQETQYF
>TRBV9|.|TRBJ2-7|TRBD1
TGTGCCAGCAGCGAGGGGAGCCGACAGGGGGTCTACGAGCAGTACTTC
CASSEGSRQGVYEQYF
>TRBV28|.|TRBJ2-7|TRBD1
TGTGCCAGCAGAGAGACCGGGACAGGGGGGACCGAGCAGTACTTC
CASRETGTGGTEQYF
>TRBV20-1|.|TRBJ2-3|TRBD2
TGCAGTGCTAGTCAGACTAGCGGGGGGACTAGCACAGATACGCAGTATTTT
CSASQTSGGTSTDTQYF
>TRBV6-5|.|TRBJ2-5|TRBD2
TGTGCCAGCAATGCGGGGGGATTAAGGGCCCAGTACTTC
CASNAGGLRAQYF
>TRBV5-1|.|TRBJ2-3|TRBD2
TGCGCCAGCAGCTTCCTAGCGGGACGCACAGATACGCAGTATTTT
CASSFLAGRTDTQYF
>TRBV18|.|TRBJ1-1|.
TGTGCCAGCTCACCACAAAGAGGAAACACTGAAGCTTTCTTT
CASSPQRGNTEAFF
>TRBV11-2|.|TRBJ2-7|.
TGTGCCAGCAGCCGCCCCAGTGCGGCGATGGCCGAGCAGTACTTC
CASSRPSAAMAEQYF
>TRBV4-2|.|TRBJ2-1|TRBD2
TGTGCCAGCAGCCAAGAGGCGGGGGGGCCCCCCTACAATGAGCAGTTCTTC
CASSQEAGGPPYNEQFF
>TRBV7-2|.|TRBJ2-3|.
TGTGCCAGCAGCTTAGGAGGGGGTGCAGATACGCAGTATTTT
CASSLGGGADTQYF
>TRBV15|.|TRBJ2-3|.
TGTGCCACCAGCGTACAGATCACAGATACGCAGTATTTT
CATSVQITDTQYF
>TRBV29-1|.|TRBJ2-7|TRBD2
TGCAGCGGCCGGGGAGCGGGAGGCTACGAGCAGTACTTC
CSGRGAGGYEQYF
>TRBV5-1|.|TRBJ2-2|TRBD2
TGCGCCAGCAGTTCCGCAGGGAGGGACACCGGGGAGCTGTTTTTT
CASSSAGRDTGELFF
>TRBV9|.|TRBJ2-3|TRBD2
TGTGCCAGCAGCGACGGGACTAGCGGGAGTATAGATACGCAGTATTTT
CASSDGTSGSIDTQYF
>TRBV5-6|.|TRBJ1-1|TRBD1
TGTGCCAGCAGCTTCCGACAGGGTCCCAACACTGAAGCTTTCTTT
CASSFRQGPNTEAFF
>TRBV19|many|TRBJ2-2|TRBD2
TGTGCCAGTAGTACCCGGGGAGGGCCGGTCACCGGGGAGCTGTTTTTT
CASSTRGGPVTGELFF
>TRBV28|many|TRBJ2-1|.
TGTGCCAGCAGTTCCCCAATAACTAGCTCGGCCTACAATGAGCAGTTCTTC
CASSSPITSSAYNEQFF
>TRBV3-1/TRBV3-2|.|TRBJ1-1|TRBD1
TGTGCCAGCAGCCCTCAGGGGGCGGGACACCCTGAAGCTTTCTTT
CASSPQGAGHPEAFF
>TRBV30|.|TRBJ1-4|TRBD1
TGTGCCTGGAGTCGGATAGACGACAGGGTTGGGGAAAAACTGTTTTTT
CAWSRIDDRVGEKLFF
>TRBV28|once|TRBJ1-2|TRBD1
TGTGCCAGCAGTTTTGGGGGACAGGGGTTGTATGGCTACACCTTC
CASSFGGQGLYGYTF
>TRBV19|.|TRBJ2-5|.
TGTGCCAGTAGTTTTTACGGGAGTTACCAAGAGACCCAGTACTTC
CASSFYGSYQETQYF
>TRBV6-5|.|TRBJ2-7|.
TGTGCCAGCTCGCCCGAGGAGGTCACCTCCTACGAGCAGTACTTC
CASSPEEVTSYEQYF
>TRBV7-9|many|TRBJ2-2|TRBD1
TGTGCCAGCAGCACCAACAGGGGCGTGAACACCGGGGAGCTGTTTTTT
CASSTNRGVNTGELFF
>TRBV28|.|TRBJ1-5|.
TGTGCCAGCAGTCCATCAGGGGTTCCGGGGGGTCAGCCCCAGCATTTT
CASSPSGVPGGQPQHF
>TRBV5-4|.|TRBJ1-3|TRBD1
TGTGCCAGCAGCCCCGGACAGGGGGGAGGAAACACCATATATTTT
CASSPGQGGGNTIYF
>TRBV29-1|.|TRBJ1-1|.
TGCAGCGTTGATAAACAGGCGACGATGAACACTGAAGCTTTCTTT
CSVDKQATMNTEAFF
>TRBV10-3|.|TRBJ1-6|TRBD1
TGTGCCATCAGGGGTGACAGGGGGGAGTATAATTCACCCCTCCACTTT
CAIRGDRGEYNSPLHF
>TRBV6-1|.|TRBJ2-1|.
TGTGCCAGCAGTGAAGCGGGGCTGGCCGAATACAATGAGCAGTTCTTC
CASSEAGLAEYNEQFF
>TRBV9|.|TRBJ1-2|TRBD1
TGTGCCAGCAGCGCCCGGGGACAGGGCGGAGAATCTGGCTACACCTTC
CASSARGQGGESGYTF
>TRBV6-1|.|TRBJ1-4|TRBD1
TGTGCCAGCAGTGAGACGGGACAGCGTCCTAATGAAAAACTGTTTTTT
CASSETGQRPNEKLFF
>TRBV30|.|TRBJ1-5|TRBD1
TGTGCCTGGAGTGCGGAGGGGGCCTCCTATCAGCCCCAGCATTTT
CAWSAEGASYQPQHF
>TRBV27|.|TRBJ1-1|TRBD1
TGTGCCAGCAGTCCTCGGGGACAGGCAAACACTGAAGCTTTCTTT
CASSPRGQANTEAFF
>TRBV6-1|.|TRBJ1-6|.
TGTGCCAGCAGTGACCGGGTATCACCCCTCCACTTT
CASSDRVSPLHF
>TRBV20-1|.|TRBJ2-5|.
TGCAGTGCTAGGTGGCAGACCCAGTACTTC
CSARWQTQYF
>TRBV19|few|TRBJ1-5|.
TGTGCCACCATGGGGGCAGTTTTCAATCAGCCCCAGCATTTT
CATMGAVFNQPQHF
>TRBV7-2|.|TRBJ1-2|.
TGTGCCAGCAGCTTAGCGTATAACTATGGCTACACCTTC
CASSLAYNYGYTF
>TRBV19|few|TRBJ2-1|TRBD2
TGTGCCAGTAGTATTGAACGGGGGGGAAGATATGAGCAGTTCTTC
CASSIERGGRYEQFF
>TRBV3-1/TRBV3-2|.|TRBJ1-4|.
TGTGCCAGCAGCCGAGCGGGGGATGAAAAACTGTTTTTT
CASSRAGDEKLFF
>TRBV2|once|TRBJ2-1|TRBD2
TGTGCCAGCACCCCGGGACTAGCGGGATACAATGAGCAGTTCTTC
CASTPGLAGYNEQFF
>TRBV29-1|.|TRBJ2-2|TRBD1
TGCAGCGTTGGGACAGGGGCGACCGGGGAGCTGTTTTTT
CSVGTGATGELFF
>TRBV6-5|.|TRBJ2-7|.
TGTGCCAGCAGTCGCACTGACAGTTTCTACGAGCAGTACTTC
CASSRTDSFYEQYF
>TRBV5-1|.|TRBJ1-2|TRBD1
TGCGCCAGCAGCCCCCGGACAGGGGGCGGGTATGGCTACACCTTC
CASSPRTGGGYGYTF
>TRBV11-2|once|TRBJ2-7|.
TGTGCCAGCAGCTTAGATGGGGGGGCGGCTCAAACCTACGAGCAGTACTTC
CASSLDGGAAQTYEQYF
>TRBV5-4|.|TRBJ2-2|TRBD2
TGTGCCAGCAGCTTGGGACTAGCGGGAGCCGGGGAGCTGTTTTTT
CASSLGLAGAGELFF
>TRBV11-3|few|TRBJ2-3|TRBD1
TGTGCCAGCAGCTTAGGGGGACAGGGCACAGATACGCAGTATTTT
CASSLGGQGTDTQYF